A selection of T cell receptor beta chains follows, all from one sample in a study of T cell repertoires in cytomegalovirus infection. For these receptors, no antigen is known. MiXCR, applied by TCRdb to the reads, yields one record per CDR3 protein. There are about 570,000 distinct CDR3 sequences in the sample; about 40% occur only once, and around 50% lies in the top ten. The sample consisted of cultured PBMCs, taken from culture after CMV antigen stimulation. The receptors were sampled from a human donor in good health (CMV status not recorded). Some clones in this sample may be carry-over from other donors' samples. Both conserved end residues are part of each CDR3. D genes are given only for firm matches. A clone size is listed for some rows: how often the clone was seen (once, few, many), or a class if it is expanded.

D gene,J gene,clone size,V gene,CDR3 DNA,CDR3 protein
TRBD2,TRBJ2-3,.,TRBV12-3/TRBV12-4,TGTGCCAGCAGATCGAGCGGGGGGTTGGATACGCAGTATTTT,CASRSSGGLDTQYF
.,TRBJ2-1,.,TRBV7-9,TGTGCCAGCAGCTTAATACGGGACTGGATTCTTCGAGGGGGGGGGGAGCAGTTCTTC,CASSLIRDWILRGGGEQFF
TRBD2,TRBJ2-1,.,TRBV6-2/TRBV6-3,TGTGCCAGCAGCCTTCGGACTAGCGGGGGGACGAATGAGCAGTTCTTC,CASSLRTSGGTNEQFF
TRBD2,TRBJ2-7,.,TRBV7-2,TGTGCCAGCAGCCCCCGGACTAGCAGAACCTACGAGCAGTACTTC,CASSPRTSRTYEQYF
.,TRBJ1-1,few,TRBV19,TGTGCCAGTAGGCGGCAGATGAACACTGAAGCTTTCTTT,CASRRQMNTEAFF
TRBD1,TRBJ1-2,.,TRBV7-8,TGTGCCAGCAGCCCGAGGACAGGCCAATTCGGTCGCTATGGCTACACCTTC,CASSPRTGQFGRYGYTF
TRBD2,TRBJ2-2,.,TRBV7-2,TGTGCCAGCAGCTTAGCCGCTACGGGACTAGCGGGAGGCGGGGCCGGGGAGCTGTTTTTT,CASSLAATGLAGGGAGELFF
.,TRBJ2-5,once,TRBV11-2,TGTGCCAGCAGCACGGTTAGTGAGTACCAAGAGACCCAGTACTTC,CASSTVSEYQETQYF
.,TRBJ2-1,few,TRBV6-5,TGTGCCAGCAGTGACTCGGTCATCTCCTACAATGAGCAGTTCTTC,CASSDSVISYNEQFF
.,TRBJ1-5,.,TRBV7-9,TGTGCCAGCAGCTCATCGGGGGGGCTGGGTCAGCCCCAGCATTTT,CASSSSGGLGQPQHF
TRBD1,TRBJ2-7,.,TRBV6-6,TGTGCCAGCAGTTACCAGGGGGCGAACGAGCAGTACTTC,CASSYQGANEQYF
.,TRBJ2-3,.,TRBV7-2,TGTGCCAGCAGCCTAGCAGACCTAGATACGCAGTATTTT,CASSLADLDTQYF
.,TRBJ1-1,few,TRBV7-4,TGTGCCAGCAGCCTGGAGGACTCGGAGACTGAAGCTTTCTTT,CASSLEDSETEAFF